This T cell receptor (beta chain) was identified during a study of cytomegalovirus exposure and HLA in healthy donors. General observations from the study: Apart from CMV serostatus, no immune exposure information was available. Rare sequences made up most TCRs, while some public TCRs were found in many donors.

To note about this clone: The target antigen is unknown.

PCR was performed using 60 Vbeta and 13 Jbeta primers. The method was immunoSEQ multiplex PCR; TCRdb's version includes in-frame clones alone and lacks a portion of them. The sample comprises about 180,000 clones, around 84% of which are singletons, and approximately 1.2% rests with the top ten. All the people who gave samples were healthy bone marrow donors. The CDR3 is 15 amino acids. V lost 4 bases to trimming and J lost 5 bases, with 18 bases between them. Germline V gives CDR1 SGDLS, CDR2 YYNGEE. The material sequenced was PBMCs. The TCR sequence derives from a girl between 2 and 10 years old in good health and CMV-seropositive. This rearrangement joins TRBV9 to TRBJ1-2, with D possibly TRBD1 on 6 matching bases. The CDR3 is CASSPRTEPYYGYTF. The DNA for the CDR3 is TGTGCCAGCAGCCCCCGGACAGAACCTTATTATGGCTACACCTTC.